These T cell receptor beta chains were read from a single sample in a study of blood T cell repertoires in COVID-19. Measured with immunoSEQ multiplex PCR; TCRdb has only the in-frame clones, and not every one. The table records 88,000 or so clones, 85% of them present only once. What was sequenced was peripheral blood. Source of these receptors: a man aged 60 to 69 with acute or convalescent COVID-19. Each CDR3 is given with its conserved first and last residue. D genes are given only for firm matches. Size tells how often a clone was seen (once, few, many) or the class of an expanded clone, and some rows leave it out.

d_call clone_size j_call v_call cdr3_aa cdr3_nt
NA few TRBJ2-5 TRBV5-5 CASSLGQGGETQYF TGTGCCAGCAGCTTGGGACAGGGAGGAGAGACCCAGTACTTC
TRBD1 NA TRBJ2-3 TRBV7-2 CASSVTGGARTDTQYF TGTGCCAGCAGCGTAACAGGGGGCGCAAGGACAGATACGCAGTATTTT
NA NA TRBJ2-5 TRBV6-2/TRBV6-3 CASSLSTRVGETQYF TGTGCCAGCAGCCTCTCGACCAGGGTAGGAGAGACCCAGTACTTC
NA NA TRBJ1-2 TRBV3-1/TRBV3-2 CASSQGRGHGYTF TGTGCCAGCAGCCAAGGGCGGGGCCATGGCTACACCTTC
NA NA TRBJ2-5 TRBV7-9 CASSLAGTSKETQYF TGTGCCAGCAGCCTCGCCGGGACTTCGAAAGAGACCCAGTACTTC
TRBD2 NA TRBJ2-3 TRBV5-4 CASSPGPGGDTQYF TGTGCCAGCAGCCCAGGGCCGGGGGGAGATACGCAGTATTTT
NA NA TRBJ1-3 TRBV5-1 CASSAGEGSSGNTIYF TGCGCCAGCAGCGCGGGAGAAGGCAGCTCTGGAAACACCATATATTTT
NA few TRBJ2-7 TRBV7-2 CASSSTGYEQYF TGTGCCAGCAGCTCAACAGGGTACGAGCAGTACTTC
TRBD2 NA TRBJ2-3 TRBV4-1 CASSQSLAGEIDTQYF TGCGCCAGCAGCCAGTCACTAGCGGGGGAAATTGATACGCAGTATTTT
TRBD2 NA TRBJ2-3 TRBV5-4 CASSLAGGGADTQYF TGTGCCAGCAGCTTAGCGGGAGGGGGAGCAGATACGCAGTATTTT
NA NA TRBJ2-7 TRBV23-1 CASSHPPTAYEQYF TGCGCCAGCAGTCACCCCCCGACAGCGTACGAGCAGTACTTC